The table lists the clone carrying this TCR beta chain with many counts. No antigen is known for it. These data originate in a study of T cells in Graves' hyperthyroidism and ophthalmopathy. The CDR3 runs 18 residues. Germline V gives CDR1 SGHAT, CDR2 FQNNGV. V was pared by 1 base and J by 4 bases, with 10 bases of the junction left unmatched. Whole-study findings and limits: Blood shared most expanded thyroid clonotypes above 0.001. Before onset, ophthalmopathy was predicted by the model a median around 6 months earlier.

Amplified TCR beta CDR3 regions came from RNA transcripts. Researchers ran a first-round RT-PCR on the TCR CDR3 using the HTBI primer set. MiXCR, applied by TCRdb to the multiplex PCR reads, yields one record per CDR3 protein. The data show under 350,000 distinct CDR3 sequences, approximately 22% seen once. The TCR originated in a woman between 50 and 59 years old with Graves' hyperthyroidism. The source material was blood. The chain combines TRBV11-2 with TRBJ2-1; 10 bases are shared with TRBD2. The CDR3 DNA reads TGTGCCAGCAGCTTAGGTTTAGGAGCGGGGGGGAGGTACAATGAGCAGTTCTTC. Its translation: CASSLGLGAGGRYNEQFF.